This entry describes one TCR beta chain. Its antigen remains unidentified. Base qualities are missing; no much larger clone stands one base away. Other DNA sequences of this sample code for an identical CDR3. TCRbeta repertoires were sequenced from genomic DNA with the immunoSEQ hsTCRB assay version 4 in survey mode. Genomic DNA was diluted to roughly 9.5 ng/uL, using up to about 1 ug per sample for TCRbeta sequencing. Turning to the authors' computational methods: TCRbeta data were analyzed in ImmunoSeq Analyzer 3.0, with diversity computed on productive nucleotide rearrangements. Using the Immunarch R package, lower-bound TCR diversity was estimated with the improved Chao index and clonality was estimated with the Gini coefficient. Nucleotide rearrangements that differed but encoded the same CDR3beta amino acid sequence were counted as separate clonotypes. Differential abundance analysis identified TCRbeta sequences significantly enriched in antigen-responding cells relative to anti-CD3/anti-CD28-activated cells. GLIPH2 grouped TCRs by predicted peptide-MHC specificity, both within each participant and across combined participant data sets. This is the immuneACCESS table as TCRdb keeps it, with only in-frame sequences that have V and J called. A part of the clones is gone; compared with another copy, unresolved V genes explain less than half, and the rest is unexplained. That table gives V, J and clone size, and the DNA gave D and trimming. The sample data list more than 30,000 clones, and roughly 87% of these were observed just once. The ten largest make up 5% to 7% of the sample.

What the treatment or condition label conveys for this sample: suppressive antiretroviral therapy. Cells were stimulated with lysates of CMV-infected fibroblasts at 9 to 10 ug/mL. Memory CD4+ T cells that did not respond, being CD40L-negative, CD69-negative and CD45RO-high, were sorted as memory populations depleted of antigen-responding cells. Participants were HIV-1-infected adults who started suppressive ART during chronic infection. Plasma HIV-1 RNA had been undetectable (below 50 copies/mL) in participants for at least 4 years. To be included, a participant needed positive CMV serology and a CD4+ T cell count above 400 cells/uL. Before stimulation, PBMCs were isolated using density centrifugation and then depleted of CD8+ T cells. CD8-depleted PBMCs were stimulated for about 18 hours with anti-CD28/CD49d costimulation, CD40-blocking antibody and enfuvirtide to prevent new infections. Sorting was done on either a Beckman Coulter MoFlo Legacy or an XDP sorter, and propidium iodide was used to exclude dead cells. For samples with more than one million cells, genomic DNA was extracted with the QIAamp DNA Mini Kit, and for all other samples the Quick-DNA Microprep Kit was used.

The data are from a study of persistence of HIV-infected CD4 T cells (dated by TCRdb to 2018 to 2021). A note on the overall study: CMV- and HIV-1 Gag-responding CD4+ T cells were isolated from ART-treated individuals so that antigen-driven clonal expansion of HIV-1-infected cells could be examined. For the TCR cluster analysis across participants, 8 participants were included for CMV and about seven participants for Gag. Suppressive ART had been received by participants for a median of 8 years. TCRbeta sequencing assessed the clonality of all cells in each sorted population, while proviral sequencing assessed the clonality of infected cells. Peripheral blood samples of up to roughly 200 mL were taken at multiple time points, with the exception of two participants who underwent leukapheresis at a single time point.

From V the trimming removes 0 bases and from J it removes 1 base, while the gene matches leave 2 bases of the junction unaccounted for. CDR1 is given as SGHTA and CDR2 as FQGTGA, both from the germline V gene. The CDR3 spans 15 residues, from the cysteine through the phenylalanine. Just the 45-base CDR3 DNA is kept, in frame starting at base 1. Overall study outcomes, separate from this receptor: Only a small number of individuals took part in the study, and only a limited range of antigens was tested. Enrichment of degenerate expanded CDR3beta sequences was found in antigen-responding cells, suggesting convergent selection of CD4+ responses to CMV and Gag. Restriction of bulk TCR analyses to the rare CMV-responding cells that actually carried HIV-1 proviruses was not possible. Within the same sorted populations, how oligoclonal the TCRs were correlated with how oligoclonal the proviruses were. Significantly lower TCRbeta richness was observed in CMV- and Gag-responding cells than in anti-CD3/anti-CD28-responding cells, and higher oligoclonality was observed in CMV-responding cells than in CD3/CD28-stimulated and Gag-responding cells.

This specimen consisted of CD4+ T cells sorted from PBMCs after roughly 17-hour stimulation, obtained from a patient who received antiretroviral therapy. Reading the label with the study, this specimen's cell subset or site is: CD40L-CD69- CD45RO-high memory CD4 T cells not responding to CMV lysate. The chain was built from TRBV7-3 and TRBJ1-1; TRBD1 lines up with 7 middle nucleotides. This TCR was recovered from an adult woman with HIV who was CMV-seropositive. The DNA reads TGTGCCAGCAGCTTAACTGCAGGGGGGAACACTGAAGCTTTCTTT. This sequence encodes CASSLTAGGNTEAFF. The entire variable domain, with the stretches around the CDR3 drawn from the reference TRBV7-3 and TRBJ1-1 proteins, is GAGVSQTPSNKVTEKGKYVELRCDPISGHTALYWYRQSLGQGPEFLIYFQGTGAADDSGLPNDRFFAVRPEGSVSTLKIQRTERGDSAVYLCASSLTAGGNTEAFFGQGTRLTVV.